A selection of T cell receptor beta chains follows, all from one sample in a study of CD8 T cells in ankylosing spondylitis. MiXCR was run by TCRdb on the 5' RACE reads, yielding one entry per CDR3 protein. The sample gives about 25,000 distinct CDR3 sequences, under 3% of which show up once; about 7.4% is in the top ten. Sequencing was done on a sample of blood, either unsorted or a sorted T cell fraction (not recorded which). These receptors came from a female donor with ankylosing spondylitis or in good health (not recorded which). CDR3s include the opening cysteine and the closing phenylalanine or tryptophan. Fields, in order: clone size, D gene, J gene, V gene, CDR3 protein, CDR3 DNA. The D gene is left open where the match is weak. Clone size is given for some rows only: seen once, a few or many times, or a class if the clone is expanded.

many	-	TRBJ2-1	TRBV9	CASSGGQPSSYNEQFF	TGTGCCAGCAGCGGTGGACAGCCGAGCTCCTACAATGAGCAGTTCTTC
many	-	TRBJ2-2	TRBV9	CASSGRLETGELFF	TGTGCCAGCAGCGGCAGACTAGAGACCGGGGAGCTGTTTTTT
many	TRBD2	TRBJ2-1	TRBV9	CASSVVSGSYYNEQFF	TGTGCCAGCAGCGTAGTCAGCGGGAGTTACTACAATGAGCAGTTCTTC
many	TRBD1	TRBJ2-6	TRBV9	CASSETPTGAGANVLTF	TGTGCCAGCAGCGAGACCCCCACAGGGGCTGGGGCCAACGTCCTGACTTTC
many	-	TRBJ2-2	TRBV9	CASSVRAGTNTGELFF	TGTGCCAGCAGCGTACGGGCGGGGACGAACACCGGGGAGCTGTTTTTT
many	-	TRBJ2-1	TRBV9	CASSPGQNSYNEQFF	TGTGCCAGCAGCCCCGGACAAAACTCCTACAATGAGCAGTTCTTC
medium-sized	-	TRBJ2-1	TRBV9	CASSVGDEQFF	TGTGCCAGCAGCGTCGGAGATGAGCAGTTCTTC
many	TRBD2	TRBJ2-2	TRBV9	CASSVRGDLAGGTGELFF	TGTGCCAGCAGCGTACGGGGGGACTTAGCGGGTGGCACCGGGGAGCTGTTTTTT
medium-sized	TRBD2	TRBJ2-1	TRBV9	CASSEKAGLAGVEQFF	TGTGCCAGCAGCGAAAAAGCGGGACTAGCGGGGGTTGAGCAGTTCTTC
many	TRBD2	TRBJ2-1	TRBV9	CASSVAPSGTNNEQFF	TGTGCCAGCAGCGTGGCGCCCTCCGGGACTAACAATGAGCAGTTCTTC
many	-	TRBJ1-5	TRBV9	CASSVDFNQPQHF	TGTGCCAGCAGCGTAGATTTCAATCAGCCCCAGCATTTT
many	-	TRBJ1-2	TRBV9	CASSRDNYGYTF	TGTGCCAGCAGTAGGGACAACTATGGCTACACCTTC
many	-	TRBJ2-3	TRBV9	CASSVGGTADTQYF	TGTGCCAGCAGCGTAGGCGGGACGGCAGATACGCAGTATTTT
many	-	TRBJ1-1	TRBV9	CASSPRTMNTEAFF	TGTGCCAGCAGCCCCAGGACAATGAACACTGAAGCTTTCTTT
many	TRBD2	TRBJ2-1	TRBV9	CASSVEWEGYNEQFF	TGTGCCAGCAGCGTAGAATGGGAGGGGTACAATGAGCAGTTCTTC
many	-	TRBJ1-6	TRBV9	CASSQGYNSPLHF	TGTGCCAGCAGCCAGGGGTATAATTCACCCCTCCACTTT
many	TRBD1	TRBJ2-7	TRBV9	CASSSRTGGPYEQYF	TGTGCCAGCAGCTCTCGGACAGGGGGCCCCTACGAGCAGTACTTC
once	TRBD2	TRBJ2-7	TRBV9	CASSRKGAGEREQYF	TGTGCCAGCAGCCGCAAAGGGGCGGGAGAACGCGAGCAGTACTTC
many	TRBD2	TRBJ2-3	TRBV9	CASSVDGTSPSTDTQYF	TGTGCCAGCAGCGTAGATGGGACTAGCCCAAGCACAGATACGCAGTATTTT
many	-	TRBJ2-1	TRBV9	CASSVFGGPYNEQFF	TGTGCCAGCAGCGTATTCGGGGGCCCCTACAATGAGCAGTTCTTC
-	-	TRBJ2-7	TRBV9	CAGSVGQSYEQYF	TGTGCCGGCAGCGTAGGACAGTCCTACGAGCAGTACTTC
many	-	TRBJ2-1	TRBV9	CASSEGPGAPGEQFF	TGTGCCAGCAGCGAGGGGCCGGGGGCTCCGGGTGAGCAGTTCTTC
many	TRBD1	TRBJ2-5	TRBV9	CASSDGQGRQETQYF	TGTGCCAGCAGCGACGGACAGGGACGCCAAGAGACCCAGTACTTC
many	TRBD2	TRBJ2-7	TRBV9	CASSVAVAGTYEQYF	TGTGCCAGCAGCGTAGCGGTAGCGGGAACCTACGAGCAGTACTTC
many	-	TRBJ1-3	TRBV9	CASSETGTNSGNTIYF	TGTGCCAGCAGCGAAACCGGGACAAACTCTGGAAACACCATATATTTT
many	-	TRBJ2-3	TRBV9	CASSQTTRSSTDTQYF	TGTGCCAGCAGCCAAACGACTAGGTCGAGCACAGATACGCAGTATTTT
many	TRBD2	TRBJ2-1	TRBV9	CASSVALADNEQFF	TGTGCCAGCAGCGTAGCACTAGCGGACAATGAGCAGTTCTTC
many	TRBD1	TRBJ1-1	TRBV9	CASSPRQGPSTEAFF	TGTGCCAGCAGCCCCCGACAGGGCCCCAGCACTGAAGCTTTCTTT
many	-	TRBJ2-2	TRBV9	CASSVNWRDTNTGELFF	TGTGCCAGCAGCGTAAACTGGAGGGATACGAACACCGGGGAGCTGTTTTTT
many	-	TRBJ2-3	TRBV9	CASSATDSSTDTQYF	TGTGCCAGCAGCGCGACTGACTCTAGCACAGATACGCAGTATTTT
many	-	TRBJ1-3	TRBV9	CASSGFSPLSSGNTIYF	TGTGCCAGCAGCGGCTTTTCTCCCTTATCCTCTGGAAACACCATATATTTT
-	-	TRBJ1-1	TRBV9	CASSNGPNTEAFF	TGTGCCAGCAGCAACGGGCCGAACACTGAAGCTTTCTTT
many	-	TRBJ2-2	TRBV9	CASSVPGSHAGELFF	TGTGCCAGCAGCGTACCAGGGTCGCACGCCGGGGAGCTGTTTTTT
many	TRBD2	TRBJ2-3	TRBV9	CASTSLAGGGSDTQYF	TGTGCCAGCACATCACTAGCGGGAGGCGGATCAGATACGCAGTATTTT
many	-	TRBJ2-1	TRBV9	CASSTRSSRPGDSYNEQFF	TGTGCCAGCAGCACCCGTAGTAGCCGTCCCGGGGACTCCTACAATGAGCAGTTCTTC
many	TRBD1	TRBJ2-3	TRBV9	CASSVGGQGGTDTQYF	TGTGCCAGCAGCGTCGGTGGACAGGGGGGCACAGATACGCAGTATTTT
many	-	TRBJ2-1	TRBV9	CASSARHSEGNEQFF	TGTGCCAGCAGCGCCAGACACTCCGAGGGGAATGAGCAGTTCTTC
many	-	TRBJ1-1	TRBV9	CASSVSGSTEEAFF	TGTGCCAGCAGCGTTTCGGGGAGCACGGAAGAAGCTTTCTTT
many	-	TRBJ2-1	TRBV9	CASSVQVQVGGNEQFF	TGTGCCAGCAGCGTACAGGTCCAGGTGGGTGGGAATGAGCAGTTCTTC
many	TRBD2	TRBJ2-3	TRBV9	CASSVGGGLTDTQYF	TGTGCCAGCAGCGTAGGCGGGGGGCTCACAGATACGCAGTATTTT
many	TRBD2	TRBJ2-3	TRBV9	CASTRLAGRDTQYF	TGTGCCAGCACCAGACTAGCGGGGAGGGATACGCAGTATTTT
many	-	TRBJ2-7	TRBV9	CASSVSFSGSYEQYF	TGTGCCAGCAGCGTAAGTTTTAGCGGCTCCTACGAGCAGTACTTC
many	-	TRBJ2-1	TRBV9	CASGSTFGEQFF	TGTGCCAGCGGATCCACCTTTGGAGAGCAGTTCTTC
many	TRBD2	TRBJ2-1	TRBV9	CASSVPSGSGGASEQFF	TGTGCCAGCAGCGTACCCTCTGGGAGCGGGGGGGCGAGTGAGCAGTTCTTC
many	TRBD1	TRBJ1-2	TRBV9	CASSPRSQGPYGYTF	TGTGCCAGCAGCCCGAGGTCACAGGGGCCCTATGGCTACACCTTC
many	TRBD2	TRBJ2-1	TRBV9	CASSVGGGRAGDEQFF	TGTGCCAGCAGCGTAGGGGGCGGGAGGGCCGGGGATGAGCAGTTCTTC
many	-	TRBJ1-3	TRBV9	CASSFDNSFSGNTIYF	TGTGCCAGCAGCTTCGATAATTCTTTCTCTGGAAACACCATATATTTT
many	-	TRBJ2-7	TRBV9	CASSGGASYEQYF	TGTGCCAGCAGCGGGGGGGCTTCCTACGAGCAGTACTTC
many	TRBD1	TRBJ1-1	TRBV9	CASSESGGTGFTEAFF	TGTGCCAGCAGCGAGTCAGGCGGGACAGGGTTTACTGAAGCTTTCTTT